This T cell receptor beta chain was recorded in a study of neoadjuvant anti-PD-1 for oral cavity cancer. About this clone itself: The antigen remains unidentified.

Six replicates per PBMC sample, mostly from roughly 450 ng of genomic DNA. Here immunoSEQ multiplex PCR was the method, and the copy in TCRdb shows in-frame clones only, minus some. Of 9,000 to 10,000 clones listed, roughly 67% were seen once; the top ten hold 4.2%. CDR1 SGHDT and CDR2 YYEEEE come from the germline V gene. The CDR3 extends over 13 amino acids. V was trimmed by 4 bases and J by 9 bases, leaving 14 bases between them. Broader study findings: Only a few patients per response group were TCR-analyzed; validation needed.

The time point: after neoadjuvant nivolumab, at surgical resection. Patients had HPV-negative, locally advanced oral cavity squamous cell carcinoma. No culture or expansion preceded analysis of these blood cells. This chain links TRBV5-6 with TRBJ2-1; D could derive from TRBD1 or TRBD2 (5 bases each). The sequence was obtained from a person between 35 and 79 years old with oral cavity squamous cell carcinoma. Sample: PBMCs, taken after nivolumab (anti-PD-1) treatment. CDR3 DNA sequence: TGTGCCAGCAGCCCTGGACAAAGCGGTGAGCAGTTCTTC. Its translation is CASSPGQSGEQFF.